This T cell receptor (beta chain) appears in the sequencing data of a study of blood T cell repertoires in COVID-19. This CDR3 spans 15 amino acids. V was trimmed by 4 bases and J by 0 bases, leaving 15 bases between them. The germline CDR1 and CDR2 sequences are SQVTM and ANQGSEA. Using immunoSEQ multiplex PCR, the repertoire was profiled, and TCRdb retains in-frame clones only, with some absent. The data hold around 160,000 clones, with over 75% observed a single time. This sequence was found in a human donor in a cohort sampled during active COVID-19. The chain uses TRBV29-1 and TRBJ1-1; D call uncertain. Sequenced sample: peripheral blood. The CDR3 loop reads CSVVRGSQMNTEAFF. The CDR3 DNA reads TGCAGCGTTGTTCGGGGTTCACAGATGAACACTGAAGCTTTCTTT.